The T cell receptor (beta chain) described here comes from a study of fetal regulatory T cell absence and autoimmunity. About the study: Without clinical diabetes, IPEX patients showed exocrine pancreas autoimmunity.

This CDR3 contains 16 residues. Looked up from germline, CDR1 is MNHNY and CDR2 is SVGAGI (reference sequence). The V segment lost 7 bases and the J segment 1 base; nucleotides outside the gene matches: 7. Produced via immunoSEQ multiplex PCR; TCRdb's table is partial and in-frame only. The sample includes around 45,000 clones, roughly 80% of them seen just once. This clonotype originated in a newborn boy with IPEX syndrome. Sequenced: cord blood. The rearrangement joins TRBV6-6 to TRBJ2-3, with 11 bases fitting TRBD2. This chain's CDR3 is CASTGLLAGGTDTQYF. The CDR3 coding sequence is TGTGCCAGCACCGGGCTACTAGCGGGGGGCACAGATACGCAGTATTTT.